The source of this T cell receptor beta chain is a study of blood T cells in healthy people across ages. Findings of the study overall: Long-lived donors carried more naive CD4+ cells and greater diversity than aged donors.

Combining a sample-barcoded 5' primer with a J-beta primer mix, a second PCR ran for roughly 6 to 12 cycles. TCRdb independently ran MiXCR on the 5' RACE reads; one entry per CDR3 protein. The data show approximately 800,000 distinct CDR3 sequences, about 34% seen once. The CDR3 covers 14 residues. Trimming cost V 4 bases and J 5 bases; bases outside gene matches: 7. Germline V gene sequence: CDR1 SGHAT, CDR2 FQDESV (reference sequence). Per sample, no less than 5.5 micrograms of total RNA were extracted. Comments on this clonotype: What it binds is unknown.

The V and J genes are TRBV11-1 and TRBJ2-5, with 7 bases identical to TRBD2. What was sequenced was blood. The sequence was collected from a man aged 18 to 29 in good health. As DNA, the CDR3 is TGTGCCAGCAGCTCGCGGGAGCTCGCGGAGACCCAGTACTTC. It encodes CASSSRELAETQYF.